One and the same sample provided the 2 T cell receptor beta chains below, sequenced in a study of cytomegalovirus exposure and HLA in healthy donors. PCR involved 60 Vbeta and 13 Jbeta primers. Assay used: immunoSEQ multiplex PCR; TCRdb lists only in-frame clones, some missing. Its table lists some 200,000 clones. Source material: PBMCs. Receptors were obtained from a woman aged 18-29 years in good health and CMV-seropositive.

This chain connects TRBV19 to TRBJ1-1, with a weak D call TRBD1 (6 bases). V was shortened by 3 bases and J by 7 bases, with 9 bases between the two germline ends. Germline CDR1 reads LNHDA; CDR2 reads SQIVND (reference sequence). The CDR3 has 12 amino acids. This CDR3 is CASSISGVEAFF. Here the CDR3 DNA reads TGTGCCAGTAGTATTTCAGGGGTTGAAGCTTTCTTT.

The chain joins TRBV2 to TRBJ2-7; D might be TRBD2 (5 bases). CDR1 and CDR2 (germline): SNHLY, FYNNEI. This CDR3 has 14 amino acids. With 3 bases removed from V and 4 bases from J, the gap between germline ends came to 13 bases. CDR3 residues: CASSDPAGGYEQYF. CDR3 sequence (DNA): TGTGCCAGCAGTGATCCGGCAGGAGGATACGAGCAGTACTTC.